These T cell receptor beta chains were read from a single sample in a study of T-cell reconstitution after alpha-beta-depleted transplantation in children. MiXCR was run by TCRdb on the PCR reads, yielding one entry per CDR3 protein. Among about 200,000 distinct CDR3 sequences listed, roughly 6% were seen once. The source was PBMCs, collected before TCRalphabeta/CD19-depleted stem cell transplant. The receptor source for this set is a girl under two years old with combined immunodeficiency, due to receive a stem cell transplant. CDR3s include the opening cysteine and the closing phenylalanine or tryptophan. Fields, in order: J gene, V gene, CDR3 protein.

TRBJ2-5	TRBV11-2	CASSGFREEYF
TRBJ2-3	TRBV3-1	CASSQLQGSTDTQYF
TRBJ1-5	TRBV12-3/TRBV12-4	CASWDQPQHF
TRBJ1-3	TRBV7-9	CASSLVQGRNTIYF
TRBJ1-6	TRBV20-1	CSARDYRSLSSYNSPLHF
TRBJ2-7	TRBV14	CASSRGTGTNYEQYF
TRBJ1-2	TRBV11-2	CASSLDGGGRLYGYTF
TRBJ2-7	TRBV11-2	CASSYGQATYEQYF
TRBJ2-5	TRBV4-3	CASSQTTSTPQYF
TRBJ2-1	TRBV6-5	CASSYSAGGYNEQFF
TRBJ1-2	TRBV13	CASSSTPGTNYGYTF
TRBJ2-5	TRBV28	CASSLGGRNAETQYF
TRBJ2-1	TRBV24-1	CATRPGPGSEQFF
TRBJ1-1	TRBV12-3/TRBV12-4	CASSLGQVATEAFF
TRBJ2-3	TRBV10-3	CAISDSLASDTQYF
TRBJ1-2	TRBV6-1	CASSQVTDREVVGYGYTF
TRBJ2-5	TRBV3-1	CASSHEGQLGETQYF
TRBJ2-1	TRBV29-1	CSVSGILLGEQFF
TRBJ2-5	TRBV5-1	CASSPRTSGGAETQYF
TRBJ1-2	TRBV18	CASSQTPTARANYGYTF
TRBJ1-2	TRBV7-2	CASSLSRQDYGYTF
TRBJ2-5	TRBV3-1	CASSQDRGFRETQYF
TRBJ2-1	TRBV11-1	CASSFNRGIDSEQFF
TRBJ2-1	TRBV6-2/TRBV6-3	CATTVPNNEQFF
TRBJ2-7	TRBV12-3/TRBV12-4	CASSFYRYEQYF
TRBJ2-1	TRBV7-8	CASSLKYGVAGVEQFF
TRBJ2-3	TRBV7-9	CASSLTARGTDTQYF
TRBJ1-1	TRBV5-6	CASSLKTDRDLNTEAFF
TRBJ1-4	TRBV4-2	CASSQSRDSIINEKLFF
TRBJ2-1	TRBV6-5	CASSYSGTSGHNEQFF
TRBJ2-7	TRBV7-9	CASSLGPMEMDYEQYF